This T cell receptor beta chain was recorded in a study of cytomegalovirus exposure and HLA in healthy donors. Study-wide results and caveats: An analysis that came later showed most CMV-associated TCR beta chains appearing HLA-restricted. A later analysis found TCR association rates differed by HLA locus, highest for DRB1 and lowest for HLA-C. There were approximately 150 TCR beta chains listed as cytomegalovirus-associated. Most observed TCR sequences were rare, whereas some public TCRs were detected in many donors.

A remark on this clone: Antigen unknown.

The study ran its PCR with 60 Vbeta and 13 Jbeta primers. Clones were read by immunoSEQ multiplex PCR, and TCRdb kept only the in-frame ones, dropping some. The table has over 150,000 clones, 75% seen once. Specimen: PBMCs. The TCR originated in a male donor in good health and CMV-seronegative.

Here the CDR3 DNA reads TGTGCCAGCAGCTTAGAGGTCGGACGGGATGCACTCCCCATATATTTT. Its protein product is CASSLEVGRDALPIYF. This sequence joins TRBV11-2 and TRBJ1-3; D gene ambiguous. CDR1 SGHAT and CDR2 FQNNGV come from the germline V gene. The CDR3 is 16 residues long. V lost 0 bases and J lost 11, with 20 bases in between. Combining the CDR3 with reference TRBV11-2 and TRBJ1-3 gives the whole variable domain EAGVAQSPRYKIIEKRQSVAFWCNPISGHATLYWYQQILGQGPKLLIQFQNNGVVDDSQLPKDRFSAERLKGVDSTLKIQPAKLEDSAVYLCASSLEVGRDALPIYFGEGSWLTVV.